The 5 T cell receptor beta chains in this list originate from one sample, sequenced in a study of T-cell memory formation after mild COVID-19. MiXCR, applied by TCRdb to the 5' RACE reads, yields one record per CDR3 protein. This table holds nearly 200,000 distinct CDR3 sequences, about 17% found once. The sample taken for sequencing was PBMCs or a T cell subset sorted from them (not recorded which). The receptor set was obtained from an adult woman who had mild COVID-19 (a few samples of this study predate the infection). Cell type and time point are not known.

This sequence joins TRBV6-2 or TRBV6-3 and TRBJ2-7; 10 positions match TRBD1. The CDR3 runs to 12 residues. The germline CDR1 and CDR2 sequences are MNHEY and SVGEGT. Losses at the gene ends were 10 bases for V and 7 bases for J; bases not matched to a gene: 7. CDR3: CATGTGVGEQYF. CDR3 DNA sequence: TGTGCCACAGGGACAGGGGTCGGGGAGCAGTACTTC.

This clonotype was counted many times. V and J are TRBV4-1 and TRBJ2-1; 9 bases agree with TRBD2. Per germline, CDR1 MGHRA and CDR2 YSYEKL. This CDR3 spans 18 amino acids. The V gene end was trimmed by 0 bases and the J gene end by 4 bases; junction bases not matched to a gene: 10. For the CDR3, the DNA is TGCGCCAGCAGCCAAGAAGGGCTAGCGGGGAGCCCTTACAATGAGCAGTTCTTC. Protein sequence: CASSQEGLAGSPYNEQFF.

Ten or more counts support this clonotype. The gene calls are TRBV7-8 and TRBJ2-2, with a weak D call TRBD2 (6 bases). The CDR3 loop spans 16 amino acids. Germline CDR1 SGHVS, CDR2 FQNEAQ. V lost 5 bases, J lost 3 bases, and 16 bases lay in between. CDR3 nucleotides: TGTGCCAGCAGCCTACGGGAGCGGTGGGACACCGGGGAGCTGTTTTTT. Its translation: CASSLRERWDTGELFF.

This chain uses TRBV19 with TRBJ2-1; TRBD1 agrees at 7 bases. CDR1 and CDR2 (germline): LNHDA, SQIVND (reference sequence). This CDR3 is 15 amino acids long. The V and J ends lost 9 bases and 0 bases, in that order; junction bases with no gene match: 8. CDR3 in amino acids: CASTRQGSSYNEQFF. DNA of the CDR3: TGTGCCAGCACAAGACAGGGCAGCTCCTACAATGAGCAGTTCTTC.

This clonotype was counted many times. The gene calls are TRBV6-5 and TRBJ1-1, with D hard to call. The CDR3 extends over 15 amino acids. Germline V gene sequence: CDR1 MNHEY, CDR2 SVGAGI. Between the trimmed V and J ends, which lost 2 bases and 8 bases, there was a span of 18 bases. The CDR3 region is CASSYHPSGTQEAFF. DNA for the CDR3: TGTGCCAGCAGTTACCACCCCTCCGGCACACAAGAAGCTTTCTTT.